These 26 T cell receptor beta chains share one sample of origin, sequenced in a study of blood T cell repertoires in COVID-19. Clones were sequenced by immunoSEQ multiplex PCR, and TCRdb holds only the in-frame ones, with some missing. Here the sample spans roughly 200,000 clones, approximately 84% being singletons. Sequencing was done on a sample of peripheral blood. These receptors came from a man aged 45-65 years with active or convalescent COVID-19.

The chain carries TRBV30 and TRBJ2-3, with a tentative D call TRBD2 (6 bases). V lost 0 bases and J 4 bases, leaving 8 bases between the germline ends. The CDR3 has 13 amino acids. CDR1 and CDR2 (germline): GTSNPN, SVGIG (reference sequence). DNA of the CDR3: TGTGCCTGGAGTGTACGGAGGGCAGATACGCAGTATTTT. Amino acids: CAWSVRRADTQYF. The variable domain in full, with the rest retrieved from reference TRBV30 and TRBJ2-3, is SQTIHQWPATLVQPVGSPLSLECTVEGTSNPNLYWYRQAAGRGLQLLFYSVGIGQISSEVPQNLSASRPQDRQFILSSKKLLLSDSGFYLCAWSVRRADTQYFGPGTRLTVL.

The rearrangement uses TRBV5-1 and TRBJ2-1, with TRBD2 as a possible D gene (7 bases). The germline V gene encodes CDR1 SGHRS and CDR2 YFSETQ. CDR3 size: 17 residues. V gave up 0 bases and J gave up 6 bases, with 19 bases separating them. The CDR3 spells CASSLVGGGASGNEQFF. The CDR3 region has the DNA TGCGCCAGCAGCTTGGTAGGAGGGGGGGCCTCGGGCAATGAGCAGTTCTTC.

The chain uses TRBV19 and TRBJ2-3; 11 nucleotides line up with TRBD2. CDR1 LNHDA and CDR2 SQIVND come from the germline V gene (reference sequence). CDR3 length equals 16 residues. Trimming took 6 bases from V and 1 from J; bases not matched to a gene: 6. The CDR3, as DNA: TGTGCCAGTAGATCTACTAGCGGGGGACGCACAGATACGCAGTATTTT. Protein sequence: CASRSTSGGRTDTQYF.

The chain joins TRBV27 to TRBJ2-2, with TRBD2 matching 7 bases. Germline values: CDR1 MNHEY, CDR2 SMNVEV (reference sequence). The junction had 2 bases not matched to a gene; V was cut back by 1 base and J by 6 bases. CDR3 size: 14 residues. The CDR3 region has the DNA TGTGCCAGCAGTTTATATCGGGGGGCCGGGGAGCTGTTTTTT. Translation: CASSLYRGAGELFF.

J is TRBJ2-1 and V is TRBV27; 11 bases align to TRBD1. V trimming: 5 bases; J trimming: 2 bases; junction bases outside the gene matches: 8. Germline V CDR1 and CDR2: MNHEY, SMNVEV (reference sequence). This CDR3 region has 17 residues. CDR3: CASSTLPGQGAYNEQFF. The CDR3, as DNA: TGTGCCAGCAGTACCTTACCGGGACAGGGGGCCTACAATGAGCAGTTCTTC.

This chain uses TRBV5-5 with TRBJ2-1, with 13 bases that match TRBD2. Germline-derived CDR1 and CDR2 are SGHKS and YYEKEE (reference sequence). The CDR3 contains 15 residues. V was pared by 4 bases and J by 4 bases, with 2 bases of the junction left unmatched. This chain's CDR3 is CASSQTSGGYNEQFF. In nucleotides, the CDR3 is TGTGCCAGCAGCCAGACTAGCGGGGGGTACAATGAGCAGTTCTTC. Based on the CDR3 plus reference TRBV5-5 and TRBJ2-1, the full variable domain is DAGVTQSPTHLIKTRGQQVTLRCSPISGHKSVSWYQQVLGQGPQFIFQYYEKEERGRGNFPDRFSARQFPNYSSELNVNALLLGDSALYLCASSQTSGGYNEQFFGPGTRLTVL.

The chain has TRBV2 and TRBJ2-2; 9 positions agree with TRBD1. The CDR3 length is 16 residues. V was pared by 1 base and J by 5 bases, with 5 bases of the junction left unmatched. Germline V lookup: CDR1 SNHLY, CDR2 FYNNEI. CDR3 sequence: CASSEGGTGLTGELFF. DNA of the CDR3: TGTGCCAGCAGTGAAGGTGGGACAGGGCTGACCGGGGAGCTGTTTTTT. Drawing the rest from reference TRBV2 and TRBJ2-2, the complete variable domain is EPEVTQTPSHQVTQMGQEVILRCVPISNHLYFYWYRQILGQKVEFLVSFYNNEISEKSEIFDDQFSVERPDGSNFTLKIRSTKLEDSAMYFCASSEGGTGLTGELFFGEGSRLTVL.

This clone has just one count. The rearrangement links TRBV15 to TRBJ2-1, with 9 bases aligning to TRBD1. CDR1 is LNHNV, CDR2 YYDKDF, per germline (reference sequence). Losses at the gene ends were 1 base for V and 10 bases for J; bases not matched to a gene: 8. The CDR3 is made up of 15 amino acids. The CDR3 loop reads CATSRAGQGYREQFF. The CDR3 bases are TGTGCCACCAGCAGAGCCGGACAGGGGTACAGGGAGCAGTTCTTC.

The rearrangement links TRBV10-1 to TRBJ2-7; D gene unclear. This CDR3 is built from 14 residues. With 11 bases removed from V and 6 bases from J, the gap between germline ends came to 23 bases. Germline CDR1 WNHNN, CDR2 SYGVQD (reference sequence). The CDR3 here is CAPRSGQVTLEQYF. The CDR3 DNA is TGCGCCCCCAGAAGTGGGCAGGTAACCCTCGAGCAGTACTTC.

The rearrangement joins TRBV7-2 to TRBJ1-3; D is unclear. Gene TRBJ2-2 matches the end of the DNA better, so the J call may be wrong. The CDR3 consists of 11 residues. CDR1 is SGHTA, CDR2 FQGNSA, per germline. The CDR3 bases are TGTGCCAGCCGTGCCACCGGGGAGCTGTTTTTT. It specifies CASRATGELFF.

The J gene is TRBJ2-3, the V gene TRBV7-2, with 15 bases identical to TRBD2. Germline lookup yields CDR1 SGHTA and CDR2 FQGNSA. The CDR3 is 16 residues long. The junction had 5 bases not matched to a gene; V was cut back by 5 bases and J by 5 bases. This CDR3 is CASSPGLAGGQDTQYF. CDR3 DNA sequence: TGTGCCAGCAGCCCCGGACTAGCGGGGGGGCAAGATACGCAGTATTTT.

The gene calls are TRBV14 and TRBJ2-2, with 7 positions matching TRBD1. CDR3 length equals 16 residues. CDR1 and CDR2 (germline): SGHDN, FVKESK. Unmatched junction bases numbered 6, after V lost 4 bases and J lost 1 base. CDR3 DNA: TGTGCCAGCAGCCCGACTTACAGGGGGAACACCGGGGAGCTGTTTTTT. This codes for CASSPTYRGNTGELFF.

This clone occurred once. The CDR3 DNA is TGTGCCAGCAGCTCCAACTCCTACGAGCAGTACTTC. Translation gives CASSSNSYEQYF. The V and J genes are TRBV6-2 or TRBV6-3 and TRBJ2-7, with D uncertain. Germline CDR1 reads MNHEY; CDR2 reads SVGEGT. Trimming stripped 6 bases from V and 0 bases from J, with 6 bases between. This CDR3 has 12 amino acids.

A single count supports this clone. CDR3 sequence: CASSERLAGGSRETQYF. The DNA for the CDR3 is TGTGCCAGCAGTGAACGTCTAGCGGGGGGTTCAAGAGAGACCCAGTACTTC. V and J are TRBV6-1 and TRBJ2-5, with 11 bases identical to TRBD2. Trimming cost V 2 bases and J 4 bases; bases outside gene matches: 9. This CDR3 region has 17 residues. Looked up from germline, CDR1 is MNHNS and CDR2 is SASEGT.

The chain is built from TRBV5-6 and TRBJ1-1; 8 nucleotides line up with TRBD1. Germline loops: CDR1 SGHDT, CDR2 YYEEEE. CDR3 size: 17 residues. J was trimmed by 3 bases and V by 4 bases; bases with no gene match: 14. CDR3 DNA: TGTGCCAGCAGCCCATGGGACAGGATTCCCGGGGACACTGAAGCTTTCTTT. It translates to CASSPWDRIPGDTEAFF.

The chain carries TRBV9 and TRBJ1-1; D is possibly TRBD1 (6 bases). CDR3 length: 18 residues. Germline values: CDR1 SGDLS, CDR2 YYNGEE. Between the trimmed V and J ends, which lost 4 bases and 3 bases, there was a span of 25 bases. The CDR3 DNA sequence: TGTGCCAGCAGCCACAATACCGGGGGGCAAACTCTTGACACTGAAGCTTTCTTT. Amino acids: CASSHNTGGQTLDTEAFF.

V gene TRBV27 combines with J gene TRBJ1-2; 10 bases align to TRBD1. Germline-derived CDR1 and CDR2 are MNHEY and SMNVEV (reference sequence). The ends lost 6 bases at V and 2 bases at J; junction bases unmatched: 15. The CDR3 runs to 18 residues. CDR3 region: CASRAGTGAARGNYGYTF. The CDR3 DNA reads TGTGCCAGCAGGGCCGGGACAGGGGCCGCCCGGGGAAACTATGGCTACACCTTC.

This chain links TRBV6-2 or TRBV6-3 with TRBJ2-3; maybe TRBD1 (6 bases). The CDR3 extends over 14 amino acids. Germline lookup yields CDR1 MNHEY and CDR2 SVGEGT. V was cut by 5 bases and J by 0 bases, with 9 bases left in between. The CDR3 bases are TGTGCCAGCAGTCGGGACACAAGCACAGATACGCAGTATTTT. As protein: CASSRDTSTDTQYF.

V usage is TRBV11-2 and J usage is TRBJ2-1; no clear D. In germline, CDR1 is SGHAT, CDR2 FQNNGV. This CDR3 has 13 residues. V was cut by 3 bases and J by 5 bases, with 8 bases left in between. This CDR3 is CASSLARNNEQFF. The CDR3, as DNA: TGTGCCAGCAGCTTGGCAAGAAACAATGAGCAGTTCTTC.

J is TRBJ2-3 and V is TRBV7-6; 7 positions agree with TRBD2. Per germline, CDR1 SGHVS and CDR2 FNYEAQ. This CDR3 is 16 amino acids long. The J segment lost 2 bases and the V segment lost 5 bases, leaving 10 bases of the junction unmatched. The DNA for the CDR3 is TGTGCCAGCAGCAGTATTCGGGGGGATAACACAGATACGCAGTATTTT. Translation gives CASSSIRGDNTDTQYF.

This rearrangement joins TRBV15 to TRBJ2-7, with a weak D call TRBD2 (5 bases). CDR3 size: 14 residues. Germline CDR1 and CDR2: LNHNV and YYDKDF (reference sequence). Trimming pared 8 bases from V and 1 base from J, leaving 15 bases between. In nucleotides, the CDR3 is TGTGCCACCTCGAGGCGGGTGGGTTCCTACGAGCAGTACTTC. This sequence encodes CATSRRVGSYEQYF.

This chain connects TRBV5-4 to TRBJ2-7; TRBD1 is a possible D gene (6 bases). The CDR3 consists of 16 residues. Germline loops: CDR1 SGHNT, CDR2 YYREEE (reference sequence). The V end lost 4 bases, the J end lost 7 bases, and 24 bases lay between the germline ends. The CDR3 region has the DNA TGTGCCAGCAGCGGGAACCCGGGACATGGAGCTGGGGAGCAGTACTTC. Protein sequence: CASSGNPGHGAGEQYF.

This clone was detected only once. V gene TRBV5-1 combines with J gene TRBJ1-2, with a possible D match to TRBD1 (6 bases). Germline V gene data show CDR1 as SGHRS and CDR2 as YFSETQ. The length of the CDR3 is 16 residues. V was cut by 0 bases and J by 2 bases, with 14 bases left in between. CDR3 in amino acids: CASSLESADSNYGYTF. The CDR3 nucleotides read TGCGCCAGCAGCTTGGAGTCCGCGGACAGCAACTATGGCTACACCTTC. Filled out from reference TRBV5-1 and TRBJ1-2, the complete variable domain reads KAGVTQTPRYLIKTRGQQVTLSCSPISGHRSVSWYQQTPGQGLQFLFEYFSETQRNKGNFPGRFSGRQFSNSRSEMNVSTLELGDSALYLCASSLESADSNYGYTFGSGTRLTVV.

The V and J genes are TRBV6-4 and TRBJ1-5, with D possibly being TRBD1 (6 bases). The CDR3 has 13 amino acids. V lost 6 bases and J lost 7, with 13 bases in between. Germline values: CDR1 MRHNA, CDR2 SNTAGT. CDR3 sequence (DNA): TGTGCCAGCAGCCCCAGGGGAGAACAGCCCCAGCATTTT. It specifies CASSPRGEQPQHF.

The chain uses TRBV7-9 and TRBJ1-1; D is possibly TRBD1 (5 bases). Germline V CDR1 and CDR2: SEHNR, FQNEAQ (reference sequence). CDR3 length equals 12 residues. Trimming removed 2 bases at V and 10 bases at J, with 11 bases between. The CDR3 spells CASSLQGPGAFF. The CDR3 DNA is TGTGCCAGCAGCTTACAGGGTCCGGGAGCTTTCTTT.

This clone was recorded only once. The rearrangement uses TRBV18 and TRBJ2-3, with TRBD2 identical over 11 bases. The V gene end was trimmed by 1 base and the J gene end by 6 bases; junction bases not matched to a gene: 9. The CDR3 spans 17 residues. Germline V gene data show CDR1 as KGHSH and CDR2 as LQKENI. This chain's CDR3 is CASSPRSVAGGPDTQYF. CDR3 nucleotides: TGTGCCAGCTCACCACGATCGGTAGCGGGGGGGCCGGATACGCAGTATTTT.